This T cell receptor (beta chain) was identified in a study of blood T cell repertoires in COVID-19. The data were produced by immunoSEQ multiplex PCR, yet TCRdb's version contains in-frame clones alone and is incomplete. The sample comprises 37,000 or so clones, 70% to 90% of which are singletons, and about an eighth rests with the top ten. Trimming cost V 3 bases and J 10 bases; bases outside gene matches: 9. This CDR3 has 15 amino acids. Germline loops: CDR1 SGHRS, CDR2 YFSETQ. V usage is TRBV5-1 and J usage is TRBJ1-6; 8 positions agree with TRBD1. Sequences were obtained from peripheral blood. The receptor comes from a man between 60 and 70 years old with active COVID-19. The CDR3 is CASSSAPDRDSPLHF. The CDR3 nucleotides read TGCGCCAGCAGCTCGGCCCCGGACAGGGACTCACCCCTCCACTTT.